This is a list of T cell receptor beta chains from one sample in a study of shared clonotypes between healthy human individuals. Measured with immunoSEQ multiplex PCR; TCRdb has only the in-frame clones, and not every one. Among over a million clones, about four fifths were seen once, and the ten largest hold 0.5% to 0.65%. Sample: memory CD4+ T cells from PBMCs. Receptors originate from a man between 18 and 29 years old in good health. Some clones in this sample may be carry-over from other donors' samples. Each CDR3 is given with its conserved first and last residue. The D gene is left open where the match is weak. Expanded clones are given a class, and other clones once, few, many or no size at all.

V gene	J gene	D gene	clone size	CDR3 DNA	CDR3 protein
TRBV12-5	TRBJ2-7	TRBD1	NA	TGTGCTAGTGGTTCGCCAATCCTGCGGGGACAGGGTATATCCTACGAGCAGTACTTC	CASGSPILRGQGISYEQYF
TRBV20-1	TRBJ2-1	NA	NA	TGCAGTGCCAAGGGCAATGAGCAGTTCTTC	CSAKGNEQFF
TRBV7-2	TRBJ1-1	NA	NA	TGTGCCAGCAGCTCGGACGGTCTCAGGACTGAAGCTTTCTTT	CASSSDGLRTEAFF
TRBV5-4	TRBJ2-5	NA	NA	TGTGCCAGCAGCTCAGACCGGGGGGAGACCCAGTACTTC	CASSSDRGETQYF
TRBV5-1	TRBJ2-7	TRBD2	NA	TGCGCCAGCAGCTTGGCCGGGGGGGCCACCGAGCAGTACTTC	CASSLAGGATEQYF
TRBV11-1	TRBJ2-1	NA	NA	TGTGCCAGCAGCTTAGCTATGGGGGCCTCCTACAATGAGCAGTTCTTC	CASSLAMGASYNEQFF
TRBV6-5	TRBJ2-7	NA	NA	TGTGCCAGCAGTTGGGCCGCTAGCTACGAGCAGTACTTC	CASSWAASYEQYF
TRBV5-4	TRBJ2-3	NA	NA	TGTGCCAGCAGCCCCCGGACGCTGGCCGGAGGCACAGATACGCAGTATTTT	CASSPRTLAGGTDTQYF
TRBV4-1	TRBJ2-3	TRBD2	NA	TGCGCCAGCAGCCAAGGGACTAGCGGGAGGGGGATGGATACGCAGTATTTT	CASSQGTSGRGMDTQYF
TRBV7-9	TRBJ1-4	NA	NA	TGTGCCAGCAGCTTAGCAACAGGGCCTTGGGAAAAACTGTTTTTT	CASSLATGPWEKLFF
TRBV28	TRBJ2-3	NA	NA	TGTGCCAGCAGTTCACAGCTTGGGAACACAGATACGCAGTATTTT	CASSSQLGNTDTQYF
TRBV11-2	TRBJ2-7	NA	NA	TGTGCCAGCAGCACAACCCTAACGGAGTTTAGCTCCTACGAGCAGTACTTC	CASSTTLTEFSSYEQYF
TRBV7-8	TRBJ1-2	NA	NA	TGTGCCAGCAGCTTAGCGGCTAACTATGGCTACACCTTC	CASSLAANYGYTF
TRBV5-6	TRBJ1-3	TRBD1	many	TGTGCCAGCAGCTTTGGGGACAGTCCAGAATATTTT	CASSFGDSPEYF
TRBV2	TRBJ2-2	NA	few	TGTGCCAGCACTACAACCTATGCCACCGGGGAGCTGTTTTTT	CASTTTYATGELFF
TRBV5-1	TRBJ2-2	TRBD1	NA	TGCGCCAGCAGCCCCCAGACAGGGGGCAACACCGGGAAGCTGTTTTTT	CASSPQTGGNTGKLFF
TRBV19	TRBJ2-2	NA	NA	TGTGCCAGTAGATTAGGACTTCTGGGGACCGGGGAGCTGTTTTTT	CASRLGLLGTGELFF
TRBV7-8	TRBJ1-1	TRBD1	NA	TGTGCCAGCAGCCAGACAGGGTTTGGGGAAGCTTTCTTT	CASSQTGFGEAFF
TRBV5-4	TRBJ2-7	NA	NA	TGTGCCAGCAGCGAGGGCCCGGGAGAGCAGTACTTC	CASSEGPGEQYF
TRBV9	TRBJ2-1	TRBD2	once	TGTGCCAGCAGCCCCTGGCTAGCGGGAGTATCGGCTGAGCAGTTCTTC	CASSPWLAGVSAEQFF
TRBV9	TRBJ2-5	TRBD2	NA	TGTGCCAGCAGCGTAGAGGCTAGCGGGAGGGAGACCCAGTACTTC	CASSVEASGRETQYF
TRBV28	TRBJ1-1	NA	few	TGTGCCAGCAGTTTACCCCCCGGCGGGGGCAACACTGAAGCTTTCTTT	CASSLPPGGGNTEAFF
TRBV6-6	TRBJ2-7	NA	NA	TGTGCCAGCAGTTCCCCCAAGGACAGCGCCTACGAGCAGTACTTC	CASSSPKDSAYEQYF
TRBV7-3	TRBJ2-3	TRBD2	NA	TGTGCCAGCAGCTTAAGGCGGCTAGCGGGAAGCACAGATACGCAGTATTTT	CASSLRRLAGSTDTQYF
TRBV6-5	TRBJ1-1	TRBD1	NA	TGTGCCAGCAGCCGACAGGGGCGGGACACTGAAGCTTTCTTT	CASSRQGRDTEAFF
TRBV6-1	TRBJ1-4	NA	NA	TGTGCCAGCAGTGGAACTAATGAAAAACTGTTTTTT	CASSGTNEKLFF
TRBV9	TRBJ2-3	NA	once	TGTGCCAGCGGGACTTCCGGGACAACCACAGATACGCAGTATTTT	CASGTSGTTTDTQYF
TRBV9	TRBJ1-1	NA	NA	TGTGCCAGCGCCGAAGTTGCAGGGGTCCCTGAAGCTTTCTTT	CASAEVAGVPEAFF
TRBV2	TRBJ2-2	TRBD2	NA	TGTGCCAGCAGTGTTGGGACTAGAAACACCGGGGAGCTGTTTTTT	CASSVGTRNTGELFF
TRBV14	TRBJ1-3	NA	NA	TGTGCCAGCATGAGGACTCGGAGCTCTGGAAACACCATATATTTT	CASMRTRSSGNTIYF
TRBV30	TRBJ2-5	NA	NA	TGTGCCTGGAGTGTCGCTGGCGAGACCCAGTACTTC	CAWSVAGETQYF
TRBV6-1	TRBJ1-1	NA	NA	TGTGCCAGCAATGAGGGTGTTGGCAGTGAAGCTTTCTTT	CASNEGVGSEAFF
TRBV14	TRBJ2-5	NA	NA	TGTGCCAGCAGCCAACACTTTAACTGGCAACAAGAGACCCAGTACTTC	CASSQHFNWQQETQYF
TRBV7-9	TRBJ1-5	TRBD1	few	TGTGCCAGCAGCCACTCCGGCGGGACAGGGGGCGGTCAGCCCCAGCATTTT	CASSHSGGTGGGQPQHF
TRBV6-1	TRBJ1-1	NA	NA	TGTGCCAGCAGGCCGGGACTGAACACTGAAGCTTTCTTT	CASRPGLNTEAFF
TRBV5-1	TRBJ1-6	NA	NA	TGCGCCAGCAGCTTGGATGGCGATTCACCCCTCCACTTT	CASSLDGDSPLHF
TRBV4-1	TRBJ1-6	TRBD1	NA	TGCGCCAGCAGCCAAACGGGACAGGGAGAGTCACCCCTCCACTTT	CASSQTGQGESPLHF
TRBV27	TRBJ2-3	NA	NA	TGTGCCAGCAGTTTAAATCTAGCAGATACGCAGTATTTT	CASSLNLADTQYF
TRBV15	TRBJ2-7	TRBD1	NA	TGTGCCACCAGCAGTCCGTTTGATGACAGGGGCTACGAGCAGTACTTC	CATSSPFDDRGYEQYF
TRBV7-3	TRBJ1-1	TRBD1	many	TGTGCCAGCAGCGCACAGGGGACGAACACTGAAGCTTTCTTT	CASSAQGTNTEAFF
TRBV5-1	TRBJ2-5	TRBD1	NA	TGCGCCAGCAGCCGGGACAGCCTCTTCAGCGAGACCCAGTACTTC	CASSRDSLFSETQYF
TRBV6-1	TRBJ1-2	NA	NA	TGTGCCAGCAGTGGGGAAAACGCGGGCTATGGCTACACCTTC	CASSGENAGYGYTF
TRBV28	TRBJ2-7	NA	NA	TGTGCCAGCAGGGCGGGACCCCCTTACGAGCAGTACTTC	CASRAGPPYEQYF
TRBV5-1	TRBJ2-5	TRBD2	NA	TGCGCCAGCAGCTTGATGGTTGTAGCGGGAGGCAGGCAAGAGACCCAGTACTTC	CASSLMVVAGGRQETQYF
TRBV27	TRBJ1-2	NA	NA	TGTGCCAGCAGCTACGGGGGGTATGGCTACACCTTC	CASSYGGYGYTF
TRBV5-4	TRBJ2-7	NA	NA	TGTGCCAGCAGCTTGGAATCCTCCTACGAGCAGTACTTC	CASSLESSYEQYF
TRBV5-1	TRBJ2-7	TRBD2	once	TGCGCCAGCAGCTTGGCTAGCGGGAACGAGCAGTACTTC	CASSLASGNEQYF
TRBV6-5	TRBJ2-4	NA	NA	TGTGCCAGCAGAAGCCCAGGGGCGGAAGGCATTCAGTACTTC	CASRSPGAEGIQYF
TRBV4-1	TRBJ2-1	NA	NA	TGCGCCAGCAGCCAAGATTGGGGTGACAATGAGCAGTTCTTC	CASSQDWGDNEQFF
TRBV5-1	TRBJ2-5	NA	NA	TGCGCCAGCAGCTACCGGGCCCCTGGTGGGGGCCGAGGAGAGACCCAGTACTTC	CASSYRAPGGGRGETQYF
TRBV5-1	TRBJ2-7	TRBD2	once	TGCGCCAGCGCCCGACTAGCGGGAGATTCCTACGAGCAGTACTTC	CASARLAGDSYEQYF
TRBV28	TRBJ1-2	NA	NA	TGTGCCAGCAGGGCTAGTAGTACTGGTGGTGGCTACACCTTC	CASRASSTGGGYTF
TRBV11-2	TRBJ2-2	NA	NA	TGTGCCAGCAGCTATTTGAACACCGGGGAGCTGTTTTTT	CASSYLNTGELFF